These 27 T cell receptor beta chains came from one sample sequenced in a study of monozygotic twins with inflammatory bowel disease. Reprocessing the 5' RACE reads, TCRdb reports a single entry for every CDR3 protein and omits DNA. The sample table sets out roughly 150,000 distinct CDR3 sequences. Specimen: blood. The source is a human donor with ulcerative colitis or Crohn's disease, or a healthy co-twin of an affected twin (not recorded which).

The chain uses TRBV12-3 or TRBV12-4 and TRBJ2-7; the D gene TCRdb calls, TRBD2, cannot be checked with no DNA. The CDR3 is made up of 14 amino acids. CDR3 sequence: CASSFGTSTYEQYF.

J is TRBJ2-7 and V is TRBV6-5; as DNA is missing, the TRBD1 call by TCRdb cannot be tested. From germline, CDR1 is MNHEY and CDR2 SVGAGI. The CDR3 runs 13 residues. CDR3 residues: CASSYEGVYEQYF.

This chain joins TRBV27 and TRBJ2-4. From germline, CDR1 is MNHEY and CDR2 SMNVEV (reference sequence). The CDR3 sequence is 16 residues long. Here the CDR3 reads CASSLSIGLAKNMQYF.

The J gene is TRBJ2-3, the V gene TRBV20-1; TCRdb picks TRBD1, but there is no DNA to check that call. The CDR3 is 13 amino acids. The germline gives CDR1 DFQATT, CDR2 SNEGSKA (reference sequence). This chain's CDR3 is CSARVGVPDTQYF.

The gene calls are TRBV5-1 and TRBJ2-1; TCRdb indicates TRBD1, and absent DNA this call remains unverified. The CDR3 extends over 18 amino acids. CDR1 is SGHRS and CDR2 is YFSETQ in the germline V gene. This CDR3 is CASSPHPTPGTTNNEQFF.

CDR3 residues: CSVGPIGMNTEAFF. This chain joins TRBV20-1 and TRBJ1-1; with no DNA, the TCRdb D assignment of TRBD1 cannot be verified. The CDR3 length is 14 residues. Germline CDR1 DFQATT, CDR2 SNEGSKA (reference sequence).

The chain combines TRBV11-2 with TRBJ2-3; TCRdb lists TRBD2, though no DNA is available to test this call. This CDR3 has 17 residues. Germline assignment: CDR1 SGHAT and CDR2 FQNNGV. The chain's CDR3 is CASSLDLIAENTDTQYF.

V usage is TRBV27 and J usage is TRBJ1-2; the D call from TCRdb, TRBD1, cannot be confirmed without DNA. Germline CDR1 MNHEY, CDR2 SMNVEV (reference sequence). This CDR3 is built from 18 residues. The CDR3 sequence: CASSPGTGGRSYNYGYTF.

This rearrangement joins TRBV3-1 to TRBJ2-2. Germline V gives CDR1 LGHDT, CDR2 YNNKEL (reference sequence). This CDR3 contains 13 residues. This CDR3 is CASSRGSTGELFF.

This CDR3 is CASSQELLLQYNPQETQYF. V gene TRBV4-3 combines with J gene TRBJ2-5; the TRBD2 assignment by TCRdb is unverifiable without DNA. This CDR3 region has 19 residues. Germline CDR1 reads LGHNA; CDR2 reads YSLEER.

This rearrangement joins TRBV5-1 to TRBJ2-1; checking the TCRdb D call of TRBD2 is not possible without DNA. CDR1 is SGHRS and CDR2 is YFSETQ in the germline V gene. This CDR3 region has 14 residues. Here the CDR3 reads CASSLGQVDNEQFF.

The chain employs TRBV7-8 and TRBJ1-4. The CDR3 is 16 amino acids. The germline gives CDR1 SGHVS, CDR2 FQNEAQ. This chain's CDR3 is CASSYARLATNEKLFF.

The chain carries TRBV7-9 and TRBJ1-6; the D call of TRBD1 rests on TCRdb alone, since no DNA is present to check it. This CDR3 has 16 residues. CDR1 is SEHNR and CDR2 is FQNEAQ in the germline V gene (reference sequence). This CDR3 reads CASSYSGTAPNSPLHF.

The chain has TRBV5-1 and TRBJ2-4; TCRdb's D call, TRBD1, is unchecked because there is no DNA. This CDR3 is built from 14 residues. CDR1 and CDR2 (germline): SGHRS, YFSETQ. The CDR3 reads CASSLGGGQVRQYF. The whole variable domain, remainder taken from reference TRBV5-1 and TRBJ2-4, is KAGVTQTPRYLIKTRGQQVTLSCSPISGHRSVSWYQQTPGQGLQFLFEYFSETQRNKGNFPGRFSGRQFSNSRSEMNVSTLELGDSALYLCASSLGGGQVRQYFGAGTRLSVL.

The J gene is TRBJ1-6, the V gene TRBV7-2; the TCRdb D gene call, TRBD1, has no DNA to confirm it. CDR3 length equals 18 residues. Germline CDR1 is SGHTA and CDR2 is FQGNSA. The CDR3 loop reads CASSLAGTALGHNSPLHF.

The V and J genes are TRBV4-1 and TRBJ2-7; TCRdb picks TRBD1, but there is no DNA to check that call. This CDR3 comprises 14 residues. Germline V gene data show CDR1 as MGHRA and CDR2 as YSYEKL. The CDR3 spells CASSPQGAGYEQYF.

This chain uses TRBV5-1 with TRBJ2-3; TCRdb selects TRBD1, and the lack of DNA leaves this call unchecked. The germline CDR1 and CDR2 sequences are SGHRS and YFSETQ. The CDR3 extends over 14 amino acids. Here the CDR3 reads CASSFRLGEDTQYF.

This chain links TRBV5-4 with TRBJ2-6; the D gene TCRdb calls, TRBD1, cannot be checked with no DNA. Germline V lookup: CDR1 SGHNT, CDR2 YYREEE (reference sequence). The length of the CDR3 is 15 residues. The CDR3 is CASSDPDRRANVLTF.

The J gene is TRBJ2-7, the V gene TRBV6-1; the TCRdb D gene call, TRBD1, has no DNA to confirm it. The CDR3 covers 14 residues. From germline, CDR1 is MNHNS and CDR2 SASEGT. The CDR3 sequence is CASSQTGYRYEQYF.

This rearrangement joins TRBV5-1 to TRBJ2-3; no DNA is available, so the TRBD1 call from TCRdb remains unchecked. This CDR3 region has 15 residues. CDR1 and CDR2 from the germline V gene are SGHRS and YFSETQ. CDR3 region: CASSLRATREDTQYF. The full variable domain, in which reference TRBV5-1 and TRBJ2-3 provide the parts outside the CDR3, is KAGVTQTPRYLIKTRGQQVTLSCSPISGHRSVSWYQQTPGQGLQFLFEYFSETQRNKGNFPGRFSGRQFSNSRSEMNVSTLELGDSALYLCASSLRATREDTQYFGPGTRLTVL.

The V call is TRBV12-3 or TRBV12-4, the J call TRBJ1-2; the TCRdb call, TRBD1, lacks DNA for checking. This CDR3 has 12 residues. This chain's CDR3 is CASNSQGYGYTF.

J is TRBJ2-3 and V is TRBV18. Germline CDR1 reads KGHSH; CDR2 reads LQKENI. The CDR3 covers 16 residues. CDR3 in amino acids: CASSPFLDTFTDTQYF.

This chain uses TRBV4-3 with TRBJ2-7; TCRdb proposes TRBD1, but this gene call is untestable without DNA. There are 16 residues in the CDR3. In germline, CDR1 is LGHNA, CDR2 YSLEER. The CDR3 here is CASSQDRQGWSYEQYF.

This chain joins TRBV9 and TRBJ2-7; lacking DNA, the TRBD1 call made by TCRdb goes unchecked. CDR1 and CDR2 (germline): SGDLS, YYNGEE. This CDR3 is 14 amino acids long. The CDR3 region is CASSVVGASYEQYF.

This chain connects TRBV29-1 to TRBJ2-7; with no DNA, the TCRdb D assignment of TRBD1 cannot be verified. The germline CDR1 and CDR2 sequences are SQVTM and ANQGSEA. There are 12 residues in the CDR3. CDR3 residues: CSVVSRGYEQYF.

CDR3 region: CASSLYRYYEQYF. J is TRBJ2-7 and V is TRBV7-2; TCRdb proposes TRBD1, but this gene call is untestable without DNA. Germline assignment: CDR1 SGHTA and CDR2 FQGNSA. CDR3 length: 13 amino acids. Variable domain in full (rest from reference TRBV7-2 and TRBJ2-7): GAGVSQSPSNKVTEKGKDVELRCDPISGHTALYWYRQSLGQGLEFLIYFQGNSAPDKSGLPSDRFSAERTGGSVSTLTIQRTQQEDSAVYLCASSLYRYYEQYFGPGTRLTVT.

The rearrangement links TRBV5-1 to TRBJ2-1; TCRdb designates TRBD2, a call that cannot be tested without DNA. This CDR3 contains 16 residues. The germline V gene encodes CDR1 SGHRS and CDR2 YFSETQ. This CDR3 is CASSFLAGVNYNEQFF.